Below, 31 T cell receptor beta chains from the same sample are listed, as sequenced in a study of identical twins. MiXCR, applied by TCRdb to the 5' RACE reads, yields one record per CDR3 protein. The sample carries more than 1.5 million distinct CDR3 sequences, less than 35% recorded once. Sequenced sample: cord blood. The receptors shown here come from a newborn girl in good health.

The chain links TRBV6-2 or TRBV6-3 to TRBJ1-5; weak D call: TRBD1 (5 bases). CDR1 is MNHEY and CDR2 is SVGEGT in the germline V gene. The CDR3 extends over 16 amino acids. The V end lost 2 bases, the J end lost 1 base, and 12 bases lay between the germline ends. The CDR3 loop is CASSYIGGVSNQPQHF. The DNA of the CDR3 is TGTGCCAGCAGTTACATCGGGGGGGTGAGCAATCAGCCCCAGCATTTT.

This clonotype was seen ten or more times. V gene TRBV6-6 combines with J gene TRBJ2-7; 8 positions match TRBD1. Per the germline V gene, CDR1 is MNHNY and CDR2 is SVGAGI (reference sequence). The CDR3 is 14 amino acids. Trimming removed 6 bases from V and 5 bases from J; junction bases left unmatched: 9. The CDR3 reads CASSLRTGLDEQYF. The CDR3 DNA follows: TGTGCCAGCAGCCTCAGGACAGGGCTCGACGAGCAGTACTTC.

CDR3 DNA sequence: TGTGCCAGCAGCCTAGGCCCCCAGGTAGAGACAGATACGCAGTATTTT. It translates to CASSLGPQVETDTQYF. The V gene is TRBV7-9, the J gene TRBJ2-3; D gene unclear. V lost 5 bases and J 3 bases, leaving 18 bases between the germline ends. The V gene's germline CDR1 is SEHNR and CDR2 FQNEAQ (reference sequence). The CDR3 is 16 residues long.

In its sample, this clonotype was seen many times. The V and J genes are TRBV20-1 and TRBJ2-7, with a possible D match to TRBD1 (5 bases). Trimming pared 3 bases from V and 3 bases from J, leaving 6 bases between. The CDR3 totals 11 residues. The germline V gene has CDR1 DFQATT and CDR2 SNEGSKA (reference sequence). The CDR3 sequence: CSARDNYEQYF. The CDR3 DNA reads TGCAGTGCTAGGGACAACTACGAGCAGTACTTC.

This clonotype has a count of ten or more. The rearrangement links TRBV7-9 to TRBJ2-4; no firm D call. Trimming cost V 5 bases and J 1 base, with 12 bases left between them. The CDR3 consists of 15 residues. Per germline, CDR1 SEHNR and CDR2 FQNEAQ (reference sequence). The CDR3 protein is CASSPTRTAKNIQYF. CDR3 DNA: TGTGCCAGCAGCCCTACGCGGACCGCCAAAAACATTCAGTACTTC.

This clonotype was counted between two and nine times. CDR3 bases: TGCAGTGCTTCTAGCGGAACTTACAATGAGCAGTACTTC. Amino acids: CSASSGTYNEQYF. The gene calls are TRBV20-1 and TRBJ2-1; 7 bases fit TRBD2. The assigned J gene may be wrong: the sequence end matches TRBJ2-7 better. The CDR3 spans 13 residues. CDR1 and CDR2 from the germline V gene are DFQATT and SNEGSKA (reference sequence).

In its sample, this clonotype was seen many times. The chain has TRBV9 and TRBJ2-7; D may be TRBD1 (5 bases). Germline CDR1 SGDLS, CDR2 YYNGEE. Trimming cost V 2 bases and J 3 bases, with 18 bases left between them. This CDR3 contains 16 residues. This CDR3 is CASSVGPPNAFYEQYF. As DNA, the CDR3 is TGTGCCAGCAGCGTGGGGCCCCCAAACGCTTTCTACGAGCAGTACTTC.

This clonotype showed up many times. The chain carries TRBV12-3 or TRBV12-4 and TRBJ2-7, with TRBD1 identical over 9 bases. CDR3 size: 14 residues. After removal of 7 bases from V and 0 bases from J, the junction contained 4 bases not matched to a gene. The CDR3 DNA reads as TGTGCCAGCACCGGGACAGGGAGCTCCTACGAGCAGTACTTC. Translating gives CASTGTGSSYEQYF.

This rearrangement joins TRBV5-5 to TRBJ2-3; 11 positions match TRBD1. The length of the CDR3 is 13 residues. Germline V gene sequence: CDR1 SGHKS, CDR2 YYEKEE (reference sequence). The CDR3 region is CADGTGGTDTQYF. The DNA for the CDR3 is TGTGCTGACGGGACAGGGGGAACAGATACGCAGTATTTT.

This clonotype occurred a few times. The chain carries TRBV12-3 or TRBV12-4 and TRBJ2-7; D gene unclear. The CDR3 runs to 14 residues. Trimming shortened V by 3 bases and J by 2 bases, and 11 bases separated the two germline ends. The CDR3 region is CASSFGFLPYEQYF. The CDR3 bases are TGTGCCAGCAGTTTTGGCTTCCTCCCCTACGAGCAGTACTTC.

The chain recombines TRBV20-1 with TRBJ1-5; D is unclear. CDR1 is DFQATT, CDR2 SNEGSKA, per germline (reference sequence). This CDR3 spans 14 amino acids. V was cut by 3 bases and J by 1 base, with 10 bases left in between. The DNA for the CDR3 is TGCAGTGCTAGGAGGAGGATGAGCAATCAGCCCCAGCATTTT. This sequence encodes CSARRRMSNQPQHF.

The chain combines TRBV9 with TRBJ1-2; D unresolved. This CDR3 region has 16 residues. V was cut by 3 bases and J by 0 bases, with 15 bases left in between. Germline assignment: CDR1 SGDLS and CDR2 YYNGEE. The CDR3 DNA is TGTGCCAGCAGCGCTTGGCGGTCTCCCACTAACTATGGCTACACCTTC. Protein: CASSAWRSPTNYGYTF.

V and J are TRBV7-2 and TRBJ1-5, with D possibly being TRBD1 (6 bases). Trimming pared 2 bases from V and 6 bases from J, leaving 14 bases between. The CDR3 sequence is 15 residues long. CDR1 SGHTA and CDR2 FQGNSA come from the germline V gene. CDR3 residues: CASSLRGGEGQPQHF. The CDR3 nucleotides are TGTGCCAGCAGCTTAAGAGGGGGAGAGGGTCAGCCCCAGCATTTT.

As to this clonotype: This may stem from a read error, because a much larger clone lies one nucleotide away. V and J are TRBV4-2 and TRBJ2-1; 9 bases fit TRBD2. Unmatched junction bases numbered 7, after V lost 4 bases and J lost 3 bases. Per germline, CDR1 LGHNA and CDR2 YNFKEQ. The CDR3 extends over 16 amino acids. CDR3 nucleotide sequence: TGTGCCAGCAGCCTTAGCCTAGCGGGGAGCTACAATGAGCAGTTCTTC. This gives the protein CASSLSLAGSYNEQFF.

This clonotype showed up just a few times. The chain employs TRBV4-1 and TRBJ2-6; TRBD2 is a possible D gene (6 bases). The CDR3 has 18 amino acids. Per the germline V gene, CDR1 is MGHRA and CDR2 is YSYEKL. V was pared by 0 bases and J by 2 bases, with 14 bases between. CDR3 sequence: CASSQDSRRVPGANVLTF. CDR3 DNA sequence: TGCGCCAGCAGCCAAGATTCCCGGAGGGTCCCTGGGGCCAACGTCCTGACTTTC.

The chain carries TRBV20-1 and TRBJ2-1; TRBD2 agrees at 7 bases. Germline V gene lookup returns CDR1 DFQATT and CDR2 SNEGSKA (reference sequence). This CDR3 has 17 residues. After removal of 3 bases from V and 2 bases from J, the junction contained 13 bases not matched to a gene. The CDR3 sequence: CSARGGGEKSTYNEQFF. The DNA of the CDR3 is TGCAGTGCTAGGGGGGGGGGAGAGAAAAGCACCTACAATGAGCAGTTCTTC.

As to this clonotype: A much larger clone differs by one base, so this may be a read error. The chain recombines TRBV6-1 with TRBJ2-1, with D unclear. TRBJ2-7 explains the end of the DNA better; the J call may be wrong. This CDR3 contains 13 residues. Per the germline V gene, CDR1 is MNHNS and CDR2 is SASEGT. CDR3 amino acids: CASRVSSYNEQYF. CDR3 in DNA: TGTGCCAGCAGGGTGAGCTCCTACAATGAGCAGTACTTC.

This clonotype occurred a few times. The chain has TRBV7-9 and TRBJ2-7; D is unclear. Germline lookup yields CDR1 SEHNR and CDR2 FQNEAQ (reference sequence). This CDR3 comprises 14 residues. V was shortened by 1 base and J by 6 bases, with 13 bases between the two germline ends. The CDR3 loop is CASSLGGSATEQYF. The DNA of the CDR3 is TGTGCCAGCAGCTTAGGTGGCTCCGCCACCGAGCAGTACTTC.

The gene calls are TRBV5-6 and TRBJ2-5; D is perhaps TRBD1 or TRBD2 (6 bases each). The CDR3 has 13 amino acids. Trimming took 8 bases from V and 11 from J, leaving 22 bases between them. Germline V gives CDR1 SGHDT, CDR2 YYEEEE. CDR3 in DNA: TGTGCCAGTCAACGGGGGCCCAACAATGAGCAGTACTTC. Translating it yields CASQRGPNNEQYF.

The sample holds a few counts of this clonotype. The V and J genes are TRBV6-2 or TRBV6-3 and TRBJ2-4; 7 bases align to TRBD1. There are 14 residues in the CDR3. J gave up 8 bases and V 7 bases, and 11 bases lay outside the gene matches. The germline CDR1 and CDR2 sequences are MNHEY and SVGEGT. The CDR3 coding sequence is TGTGCCAGCACTTCGGGACAGTCTTGGGACATTCAGTACTTC. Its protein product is CASTSGQSWDIQYF.

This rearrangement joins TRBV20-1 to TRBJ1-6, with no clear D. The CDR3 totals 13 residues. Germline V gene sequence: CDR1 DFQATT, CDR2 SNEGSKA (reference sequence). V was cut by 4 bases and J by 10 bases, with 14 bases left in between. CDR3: CSAKVAPWSPLHF. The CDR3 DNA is TGCAGTGCTAAAGTGGCCCCGTGGTCACCCCTCCACTTT.

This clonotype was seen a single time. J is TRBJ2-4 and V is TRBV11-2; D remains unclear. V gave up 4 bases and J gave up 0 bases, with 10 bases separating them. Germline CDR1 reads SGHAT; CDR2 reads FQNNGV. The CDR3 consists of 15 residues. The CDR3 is CASSSERQAKNIQYF. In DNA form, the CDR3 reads TGTGCCAGCAGCTCGGAGAGGCAAGCCAAAAACATTCAGTACTTC.

The CDR3, as DNA: TGTGCCAGCAGCTTAGATCCTAAGGGCCCCGCGAGGAAGCCCCAGCATTTT. This translates into CASSLDPKGPARKPQHF. V gene TRBV11-2 combines with J gene TRBJ1-5, with unresolved D. This CDR3 comprises 17 residues. V was trimmed by 0 bases and J by 8 bases, leaving 20 bases between them. The V gene's germline CDR1 is SGHAT and CDR2 FQNNGV.

In nucleotides, the CDR3 is TGTGCCAGCAGCTTACGCCAGGGCAGAATCTACGAGCAGTACTTC. This sequence encodes CASSLRQGRIYEQYF. This sequence joins TRBV7-8 and TRBJ2-7; a weak D match, TRBD1 (5 bases). CDR1 and CDR2 (germline): SGHVS, FQNEAQ. V was cut by 2 bases and J by 3 bases, with 14 bases left in between. CDR3 length: 15 amino acids.

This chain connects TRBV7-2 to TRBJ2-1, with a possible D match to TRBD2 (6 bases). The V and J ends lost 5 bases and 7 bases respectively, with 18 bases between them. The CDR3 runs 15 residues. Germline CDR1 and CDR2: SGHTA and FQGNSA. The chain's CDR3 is CASSGRRVAGNEQFF. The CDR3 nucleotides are TGTGCCAGCAGCGGCCGACGAGTTGCGGGAAATGAGCAGTTCTTC.

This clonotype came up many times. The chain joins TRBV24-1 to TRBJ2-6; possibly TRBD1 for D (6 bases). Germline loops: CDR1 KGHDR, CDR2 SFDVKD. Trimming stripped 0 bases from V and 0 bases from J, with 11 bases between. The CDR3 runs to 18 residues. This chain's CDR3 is CATSDLWDTSSGANVLTF. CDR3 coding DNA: TGTGCCACCAGTGATTTGTGGGACACAAGCTCTGGGGCCAACGTCCTGACTTTC.

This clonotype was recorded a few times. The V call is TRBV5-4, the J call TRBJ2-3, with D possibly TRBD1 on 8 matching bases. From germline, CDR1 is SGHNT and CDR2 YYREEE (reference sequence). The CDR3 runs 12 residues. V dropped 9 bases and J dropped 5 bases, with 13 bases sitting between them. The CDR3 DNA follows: TGTGCCACCACAGGGGGGGGAGATACGCAGTATTTT. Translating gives CATTGGGDTQYF.

Here the CDR3 DNA reads TGTGCCAGCAGCTCCGGACAGGACGGGACTGAAGCTTTCTTT. Protein: CASSSGQDGTEAFF. The chain links TRBV11-3 to TRBJ1-1; TRBD1 agrees at 7 bases. The germline V gene encodes CDR1 SGHNT and CDR2 YENEEA. The CDR3 loop spans 14 amino acids. Unmatched junction bases numbered 7, after V lost 4 bases and J lost 5 bases.

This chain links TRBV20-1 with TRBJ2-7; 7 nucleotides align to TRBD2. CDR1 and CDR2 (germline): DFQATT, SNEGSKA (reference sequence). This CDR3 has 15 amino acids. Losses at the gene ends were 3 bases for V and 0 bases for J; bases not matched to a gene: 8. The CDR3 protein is CSASGGRVISYEQYF. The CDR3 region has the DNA TGCAGTGCTAGCGGTGGGAGGGTCATCTCCTACGAGCAGTACTTC.

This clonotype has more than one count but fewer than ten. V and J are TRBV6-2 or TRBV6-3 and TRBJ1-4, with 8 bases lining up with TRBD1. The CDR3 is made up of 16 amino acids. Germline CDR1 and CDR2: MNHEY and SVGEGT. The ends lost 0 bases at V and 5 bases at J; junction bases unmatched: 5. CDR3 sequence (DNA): TGTGCCAGCAGTTACTCGAGGACAGGGAAGAATGAAAAACTGTTTTTT. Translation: CASSYSRTGKNEKLFF.

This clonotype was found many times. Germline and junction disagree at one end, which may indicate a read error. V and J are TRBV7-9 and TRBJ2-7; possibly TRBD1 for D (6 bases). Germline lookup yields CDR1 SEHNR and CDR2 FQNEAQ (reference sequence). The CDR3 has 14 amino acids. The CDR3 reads CASSPQGSPYEQYF. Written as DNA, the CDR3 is TGCGCCAGCAGCCCACAGGGTTCTCCCTACGAGCAGTACTTC.